This entry features one T cell receptor beta chain sequence. Its cognate antigen is unknown. From germline, CDR1 is SGHTA and CDR2 FQGNSA. Losses at the gene ends were 2 bases for V and 3 bases for J; bases not matched to a gene: 7. This CDR3 spans 17 amino acids. Each CDR3 protein is one row after TCRdb ran MiXCR on the 5' RACE reads. The sample lists about 80,000 distinct CDR3 sequences, roughly 12% occurring once. This record comes from a study of early T cells in non-severe SARS-CoV-2 infection. General study results and limits: The matching step, a VDJdb search, favored anti-spike CD8 responses and missed private and CD4 specificities.

Sequenced here: whole blood, sampled at baseline. The receptor's source is an adult who was a healthcare worker with PCR-confirmed SARS-CoV-2 infection or an uninfected control (not recorded which). The donor label of this sample is uncertain. The genes are TRBV7-2 and TRBJ2-5; 12 bases align to TRBD2. The CDR3 nucleotides read TGTGCCAGCAGCTTACAACGACTAGCGGGGGTGGAAGAGACCCAGTACTTC. Translation gives CASSLQRLAGVEETQYF.